Each of the 31 T cell receptor beta chains below was sequenced from the same sample in a study of Ad26.COV2.S vaccination and SARS-CoV-2 variants. Sequencing was performed with immunoSEQ multiplex PCR; in TCRdb, only in-frame clones are kept and a portion is missing. The data show under 600,000 clones, about 89% seen once. Specified treatment: roughly 18 received Ad26.COV2.S at low or high dose, single or two shots; about 5 received placebo; per-sample allocation not given. Sampling was performed 63 days after the first vaccine or placebo injection. Specimen: peripheral blood, collected in a trial of Ad26.COV2.S vaccine versus placebo. All receptors come from a person aged 18-60 years who received the Ad26.COV2.S COVID-19 vaccine or a placebo.

This clone was found once. The chain links TRBV5-1 to TRBJ2-5; 10 nucleotides agree with TRBD1. Germline V gene data show CDR1 as SGHRS and CDR2 as YFSETQ. The CDR3 consists of 15 residues. With 4 bases clipped from V and 5 bases from J, the junction kept 8 bases outside the gene matches. In nucleotides, the CDR3 is TGCGCCAGCAGCGAGACCGGGACAGGGGTGGAGACCCAGTACTTC. Amino acid sequence: CASSETGTGVETQYF.

CDR3 protein: CASSYLAGVRYEQFF. The CDR3 DNA reads as TGTGCCAGTAGTTATTTAGCGGGAGTTAGGTATGAGCAGTTCTTC. The rearrangement joins TRBV19 to TRBJ2-1; 9 nucleotides match TRBD2. J gave up 8 bases and V 5 bases, and 10 bases lay outside the gene matches. Germline lookup yields CDR1 LNHDA and CDR2 SQIVND (reference sequence). The CDR3 contains 15 residues.

V gene TRBV5-1 combines with J gene TRBJ2-1; D possibly matches TRBD1 or TRBD2 (6 bases each). This CDR3 is built from 14 residues. Per germline, CDR1 SGHRS and CDR2 YFSETQ. Trimming took 2 bases from V and 7 from J, leaving 13 bases between them. The CDR3 sequence: CASSFTGADNEQFF. The CDR3 DNA follows: TGCGCCAGCAGCTTTACGGGGGCAGATAATGAGCAGTTCTTC.

The chain uses TRBV2 and TRBJ1-6, with D unclear. Germline assignment: CDR1 SNHLY and CDR2 FYNNEI. CDR3 length equals 13 residues. Trimming left V 7 bases short and J 0 bases short, with 4 bases between. CDR3 coding DNA: TGTGCCAGCACGCGCTCCTATAATTCACCCCTCCACTTT. It translates to CASTRSYNSPLHF.

The chain recombines TRBV21-1 with TRBJ1-2; the listed D gene, TRBD1, was not tested against the DNA. TRBV21-1 is flagged as a pseudogene. The CDR3 consists of 16 residues. The DNA of the CDR3 is TGTGCCAGCAGCCGAAAGAAAGGGGACAGGGCCTATGGCTACACCTTC. Its translation is CASSRKKGDRAYGYTF.

The genes are TRBV2 and TRBJ1-3; the D gene is possibly TRBD1 (6 bases). The CDR3 is 14 amino acids. The ends were cut back, 4 bases at V and 1 base at J, with 8 bases in the middle. Germline V CDR1 and CDR2: SNHLY, FYNNEI. Here the CDR3 reads CASSGTASGNTIYF. Here the CDR3 DNA reads TGTGCCAGCAGTGGGACAGCATCTGGAAACACCATATATTTT.

This sequence joins TRBV2 and TRBJ2-2; 10 positions match TRBD1. The V segment lost 8 bases and the J segment 7 bases; nucleotides outside the gene matches: 7. CDR3 length: 14 amino acids. CDR1 and CDR2 (germline): SNHLY, FYNNEI. DNA for the CDR3: TGTGCCAGCGGAGACAGGGGGCGCGTCGGGGAGCTGTTTTTT. It encodes CASGDRGRVGELFF.

The genes are TRBV5-1 and TRBJ2-2; D is unresolved. V was clipped by 0 bases and J by 1 base, with 7 bases between them. Germline values: CDR1 SGHRS, CDR2 YFSETQ. The CDR3 spans 15 residues. The CDR3 DNA reads TGCGCCAGCAGCTTGGTAAACAGGAACACCGGGGAGCTGTTTTTT. Encoded protein: CASSLVNRNTGELFF.

The gene calls are TRBV12-3 or TRBV12-4 and TRBJ2-5, with D tentatively TRBD1 or TRBD2 (5 bases each). The CDR3 covers 12 residues. The V and J ends lost 6 bases and 9 bases respectively, with 14 bases between them. Here the CDR3 reads CASSLGPGAQYF. DNA of the CDR3: TGTGCCAGCAGCCTGGGACCCGGAGCCCAGTACTTC.

The chain carries TRBV7-9 and TRBJ2-3, with 7 positions matching TRBD1. Germline loops: CDR1 SEHNR, CDR2 FQNEAQ (reference sequence). CDR3 size: 15 residues. Trimming removed 5 bases from V and 4 bases from J; junction bases left unmatched: 9. DNA of the CDR3: TGTGCCAGCAGCAAGGGTCTAGGGGGCCCAGATACGCAGTATTTT. It translates to CASSKGLGGPDTQYF.

The chain uses TRBV21-1 and TRBJ2-7. TRBV21-1 is recorded as a pseudogene. This CDR3 spans 19 amino acids. This chain's CDR3 is CASSKAPWGSYSALYEQYF. The CDR3, as DNA: TGTGCCAGCAGCAAAGCGCCCTGGGGATCGTATTCGGCCCTCTACGAGCAGTACTTC.

The chain carries TRBV27 and TRBJ2-5, with 14 bases matching TRBD2. The length of the CDR3 is 17 residues. Germline lookup yields CDR1 MNHEY and CDR2 SMNVEV (reference sequence). V trimming: 4 bases; J trimming: 5 bases; junction bases outside the gene matches: 9. The CDR3 DNA reads TGTGCCAGCAGTTCCAAGGTGGGACTAGCGGGAGTGGAGACCCAGTACTTC. It codes for CASSSKVGLAGVETQYF.

The chain links TRBV11-1 to TRBJ2-7; 9 positions agree with TRBD2. With V trimmed by 5 bases and J by 4 bases, 6 bases remained unmatched. There are 14 residues in the CDR3. Germline lookup yields CDR1 SGHAT and CDR2 FQDESV (reference sequence). This chain's CDR3 is CASSASGIRYEQYF. CDR3 DNA sequence: TGTGCCAGCAGCGCTAGCGGGATTAGGTACGAGCAGTACTTC.

This clone appeared once. The CDR3 DNA reads TGTGCCAGCAGCTCCATGACAGGGGTCCAAGAGACCCAGTACTTC. Protein product: CASSSMTGVQETQYF. The chain combines TRBV5-5 with TRBJ2-5; TRBD1 agrees at 8 bases. Germline V CDR1 and CDR2: SGHKS, YYEKEE (reference sequence). The CDR3 runs to 15 residues. Trimming cost V 3 bases and J 1 base; bases outside gene matches: 5.

The V gene is TRBV2, the J gene TRBJ1-2, with 8 nucleotides matching TRBD1. Germline loops: CDR1 SNHLY, CDR2 FYNNEI. The CDR3 sequence is 12 residues long. V was pared by 8 bases and J by 8 bases, with 7 bases of the junction left unmatched. This CDR3 is CASAQGARGYTF. DNA of the CDR3: TGTGCCAGCGCCCAGGGGGCGCGGGGCTACACCTTC. Full variable domain (rest looked up from reference TRBV2 and TRBJ1-2): EPEVTQTPSHQVTQMGQEVILRCVPISNHLYFYWYRQILGQKVEFLVSFYNNEISEKSEIFDDQFSVERPDGSNFTLKIRSTKLEDSAMYFCASAQGARGYTFGSGTRLTVV.

This chain connects TRBV10-2 to TRBJ1-5; perhaps TRBD1 as D (5 bases). This CDR3 spans 18 amino acids. The V end was cut by 0 bases, the J end by 2 bases, with 17 bases between. Germline values: CDR1 WSHSY, CDR2 SAAADI. CDR3 coding DNA: TGCGCCAGCAGTGAGTCCTTGACAGTCCTGTCCGGCAATCAGCCCCAGCATTTT. Amino acids: CASSESLTVLSGNQPQHF.

The chain is built from TRBV7-2 and TRBJ1-6; 10 bases line up with TRBD1. Germline V gene lookup returns CDR1 SGHTA and CDR2 FQGNSA. Trimming cost V 6 bases and J 7 bases; bases outside gene matches: 12. The CDR3 contains 17 residues. CDR3 sequence reads: CASRPNRQGAGNSPLHF. The CDR3 DNA follows: TGTGCCAGCAGGCCAAATCGACAGGGGGCGGGGAATTCACCCCTCCACTTT. The variable domain in full, completed from reference TRBV7-2 and TRBJ1-6, reads GAGVSQSPSNKVTEKGKDVELRCDPISGHTALYWYRQSLGQGLEFLIYFQGNSAPDKSGLPSDRFSAERTGGSVSTLTIQRTQQEDSAVYLCASRPNRQGAGNSPLHFGNGTRLTVT.

DNA for the CDR3: TGTGCCAGCAGCCCACTCGACAGGACAACTAATGAAAAACTGTTTTTT. It codes for CASSPLDRTTNEKLFF. The chain has TRBV6-2 or TRBV6-3 and TRBJ1-4; possibly TRBD1 for D (6 bases). Trimming removed 6 bases from V and 0 bases from J, with 14 bases in between. The CDR3 sequence is 16 residues long. The germline CDR1 and CDR2 sequences are MNHEY and SVGEGT.

The V call is TRBV4-1, the J call TRBJ1-5; D ambiguous. Germline-derived CDR1 and CDR2 are MGHRA and YSYEKL. Trimming took 0 bases from V and 4 from J, leaving 4 bases between them. CDR3 size: 13 residues. Here the CDR3 DNA reads TGCGCCAGCAGCCAAGAGCAAAATCAGCCCCAGCATTTT. Protein sequence: CASSQEQNQPQHF.

J is TRBJ2-3 and V is TRBV14; TRBD2 aligns across 7 bases. The CDR3 spans 16 residues. With V trimmed by 0 bases and J by 4 bases, 7 bases remained unmatched. Germline values: CDR1 SGHDN, CDR2 FVKESK. CDR3 nucleotides: TGTGCCAGCAGCCAAGATTGGGGAGGGCGATCAGATACGCAGTATTTT. Its protein is CASSQDWGGRSDTQYF.

Remarks on this clone: Within the sample, other DNA sequences also encode this same CDR3. The chain has TRBV11-2 and TRBJ2-7, with D hard to call. Germline V gene data show CDR1 as SGHAT and CDR2 as FQNNGV. V was pared by 1 base and J by 1 base, with 2 bases between. This CDR3 is built from 12 residues. CDR3 sequence: CASSLVSYEQYF. CDR3 bases: TGTGCCAGCAGCTTAGTGTCCTACGAGCAGTACTTC.

The V and J genes are TRBV25-1 and TRBJ1-3; D ambiguous. The CDR3 is 16 residues long. Germline V gene data show CDR1 as MGHDK and CDR2 as SYGVNS. The V gene lost 3 bases and the J gene lost 0 bases, with 12 bases spanning the gap. CDR3 DNA: TGTGCCAGCAGTGACGGGCACAGCTCCTCTGGAAACACCATATATTTT. Its translation is CASSDGHSSSGNTIYF.

This clone was seen a single time. The chain recombines TRBV18 with TRBJ2-1, with D possibly being TRBD2 (6 bases). Germline CDR1 and CDR2: KGHSH and LQKENI. CDR3 length equals 16 residues. The germline V and J ends were trimmed by 0 bases and 4 bases, with 13 bases remaining between them. The CDR3 DNA reads as TGTGCCAGCTCACCACCGACGGGAGTATCGTACAATGAGCAGTTCTTC. It is translated as CASSPPTGVSYNEQFF.

This sequence joins TRBV18 and TRBJ1-4; D may be TRBD1 (5 bases). This CDR3 comprises 13 residues. Germline V CDR1 and CDR2: KGHSH, LQKENI. Deletions cut 3 bases from V and 7 bases from J, with 9 bases between. CDR3 coding DNA: TGTGCCAGCTCACCGCAGGGAAGTGAAAAACTGTTTTTT. It codes for CASSPQGSEKLFF. Using reference TRBV18 and TRBJ1-4 for the parts outside the CDR3, the full variable domain is NAGVMQNPRHLVRRRGQEARLRCSPMKGHSHVYWYRQLPEEGLKFMVYLQKENIIDESGMPKERFSAEFPKEGPSILRIQQVVRGDSAAYFCASSPQGSEKLFFGSGTQLSVL.

This sequence joins TRBV20-1 and TRBJ1-2; no firm D call. The germline V gene has CDR1 DFQATT and CDR2 SNEGSKA (reference sequence). The CDR3 is 9 amino acids. Trimming stripped 4 bases from V and 7 bases from J, with 4 bases between. CDR3 coding DNA: TGCAGTGCTATGTCTGGCTACACCTTC. As protein: CSAMSGYTF.

This sequence joins TRBV5-1 and TRBJ1-2; D is unresolved. CDR1 and CDR2 from the germline V gene are SGHRS and YFSETQ. Trimming took 1 base from V and 2 from J, leaving 9 bases between them. CDR3 length equals 14 residues. The CDR3 is CASSLLTANYGYTF. The CDR3 DNA is TGCGCCAGCAGCTTGCTCACGGCAAACTATGGCTACACCTTC.

This sequence joins TRBV28 and TRBJ2-1; 10 positions match TRBD2. This CDR3 is built from 15 residues. CDR1 is MDHEN, CDR2 SYDVKM, per germline. V shed 6 bases, J shed 6 bases, and the junction held 8 bases outside the gene matches. The CDR3 reads CASSLAWTSGNEQFF. CDR3 nucleotide sequence: TGTGCCAGCAGCCTAGCATGGACTAGCGGCAATGAGCAGTTCTTC.

This clone appeared once. The V and J genes are TRBV9 and TRBJ2-2; no definite D call. There are 13 residues in the CDR3. V was shortened by 3 bases and J by 7 bases, with 10 bases between the two germline ends. CDR1 is SGDLS, CDR2 YYNGEE, per germline. This chain's CDR3 is CASSARFNGELFF. CDR3 DNA sequence: TGTGCCAGCAGCGCCAGGTTTAACGGGGAGCTGTTTTTT.

The chain combines TRBV29-1 with TRBJ1-1; a weak D match, TRBD1 (6 bases). The germline V and J ends were trimmed by 7 bases and 6 bases, with 15 bases remaining between them. CDR1 and CDR2 (germline): SQVTM, ANQGSEA. The CDR3 runs 12 residues. In DNA, the CDR3 is TGCAGCGGGGCGGGGGGCCCGCCTGAAGCTTTCTTT. Amino acid sequence: CSGAGGPPEAFF.

The chain is built from TRBV5-8 and TRBJ2-2, with D maybe TRBD2 (6 bases). Trimming removed 3 bases at V and 1 base at J, with 16 bases between. CDR3 length equals 17 residues. CDR1 and CDR2 (germline): SGHTS, YDEGEE. The DNA for the CDR3 is TGTGCCAGCAGCTCGGGGGTCTCGGGGGTGAACACCGGGGAGCTGTTTTTT. Encoded protein: CASSSGVSGVNTGELFF.

The gene calls are TRBV9 and TRBJ2-5; 7 bases fit TRBD2. The germline V gene encodes CDR1 SGDLS and CDR2 YYNGEE. The CDR3 extends over 15 amino acids. V lost 0 bases and J lost 0; bases outside the gene matches: 2. CDR3: CASSVGAGYQETQYF. CDR3 nucleotide sequence: TGTGCCAGCAGCGTAGGAGCGGGGTACCAAGAGACCCAGTACTTC.